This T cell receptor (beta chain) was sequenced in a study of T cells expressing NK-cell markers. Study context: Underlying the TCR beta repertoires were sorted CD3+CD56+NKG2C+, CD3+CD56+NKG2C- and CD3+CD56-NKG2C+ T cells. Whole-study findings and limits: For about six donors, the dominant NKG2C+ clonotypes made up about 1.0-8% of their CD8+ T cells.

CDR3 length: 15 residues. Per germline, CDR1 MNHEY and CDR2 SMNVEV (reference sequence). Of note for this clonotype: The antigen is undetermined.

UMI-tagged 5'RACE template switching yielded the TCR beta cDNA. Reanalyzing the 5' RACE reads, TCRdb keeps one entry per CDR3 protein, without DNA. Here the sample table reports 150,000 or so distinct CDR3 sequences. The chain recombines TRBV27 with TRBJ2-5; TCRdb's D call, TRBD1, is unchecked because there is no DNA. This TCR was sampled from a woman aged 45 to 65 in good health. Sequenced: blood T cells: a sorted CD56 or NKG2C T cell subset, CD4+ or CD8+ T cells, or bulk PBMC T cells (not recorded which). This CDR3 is CASKGARRVQETQYF.